This T cell receptor (beta chain) originates from a study of beta chain features in type 1 diabetes. This clone turned up a few times. The antigen remains undetermined. V lost 0 bases and J 3 bases, leaving 7 bases between the germline ends. Germline V lookup: CDR1 SGDLS, CDR2 YYNGEE. The CDR3 covers 13 residues. The entirety of the isolated RNA underwent reverse transcription, so expressed TCRB transcripts were sequenced. The method was immunoSEQ multiplex PCR; TCRdb's version includes in-frame clones alone and lacks a portion of them. Among about 170,000 clones listed, approximately 8.4% were seen once. Study-wide results and limits: TCRB CDR3s were moderately but significantly shorter in Type 1 diabetes patients in all four CD4+ subsets.

The genes are TRBV9 and TRBJ2-7; maybe TRBD1 (5 bases). This TCR derives from a man aged 18 to 35 with type 1 diabetes. The sequenced material came from central memory CD4+ T cells from blood. The CDR3 nucleotides read TGTGCCAGCAGCGTAGGGGGCAACTACGAGCAGTACTTC. This gives the protein CASSVGGNYEQYF.